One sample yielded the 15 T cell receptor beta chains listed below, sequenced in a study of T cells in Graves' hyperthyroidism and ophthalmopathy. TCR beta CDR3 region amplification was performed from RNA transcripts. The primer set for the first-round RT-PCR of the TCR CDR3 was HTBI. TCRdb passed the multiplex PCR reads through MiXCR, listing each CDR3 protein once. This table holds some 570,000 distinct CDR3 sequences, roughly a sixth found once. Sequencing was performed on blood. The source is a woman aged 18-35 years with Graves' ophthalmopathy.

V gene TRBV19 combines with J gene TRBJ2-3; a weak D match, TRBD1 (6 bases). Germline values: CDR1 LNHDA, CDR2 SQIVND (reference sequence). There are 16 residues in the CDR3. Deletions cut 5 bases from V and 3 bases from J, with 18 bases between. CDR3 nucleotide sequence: TGTGCCAGTAGTCCCCCCCGGGCAGGGGTGACAGATACGCAGTATTTT. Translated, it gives CASSPPRAGVTDTQYF.

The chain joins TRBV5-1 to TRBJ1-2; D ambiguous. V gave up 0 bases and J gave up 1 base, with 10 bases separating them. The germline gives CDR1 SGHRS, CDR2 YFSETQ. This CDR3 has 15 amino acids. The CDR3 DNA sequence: TGCGCCAGCAGCTTGGCCCCAGGAATTAACTATGGCTACACCTTC. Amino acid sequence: CASSLAPGINYGYTF.

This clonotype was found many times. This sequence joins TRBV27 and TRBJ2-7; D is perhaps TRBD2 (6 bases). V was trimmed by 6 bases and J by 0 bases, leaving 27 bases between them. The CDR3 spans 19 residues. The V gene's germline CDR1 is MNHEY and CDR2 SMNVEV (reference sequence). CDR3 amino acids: CASSRRGFNTASSSYEQYF. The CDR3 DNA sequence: TGTGCCAGCAGCCGGAGGGGTTTCAATACGGCGTCGAGCTCCTACGAGCAGTACTTC.

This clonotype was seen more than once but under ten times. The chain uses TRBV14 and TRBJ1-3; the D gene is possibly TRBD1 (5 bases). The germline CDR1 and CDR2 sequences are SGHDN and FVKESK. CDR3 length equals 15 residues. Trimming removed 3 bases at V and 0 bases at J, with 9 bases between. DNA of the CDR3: TGTGCCAGCAGCCACCGACAGAACTCTGGAAACACCATATATTTT. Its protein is CASSHRQNSGNTIYF.

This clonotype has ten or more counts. The CDR3 DNA reads TGTGCCACGGATGGTGAGGGGGCTTCTAACTATGGCTACACCTTC. Its protein is CATDGEGASNYGYTF. The J gene is TRBJ1-2, the V gene TRBV13; 7 positions agree with TRBD1. The CDR3 covers 15 residues. V gave up 10 bases and J gave up 0 bases; unmatched junction bases: 11. CDR1 is PRHDT, CDR2 FYEKMQ, per germline (reference sequence).

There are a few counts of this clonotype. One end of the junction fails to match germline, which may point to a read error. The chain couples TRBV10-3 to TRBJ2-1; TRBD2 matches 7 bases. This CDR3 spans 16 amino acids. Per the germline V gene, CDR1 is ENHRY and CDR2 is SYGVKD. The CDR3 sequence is CAISESTGGHYDEQFF. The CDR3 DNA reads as TGTGCCATCAGTGAGTCTACGGGAGGCCACTACGATGAGCAGTTCTTC.

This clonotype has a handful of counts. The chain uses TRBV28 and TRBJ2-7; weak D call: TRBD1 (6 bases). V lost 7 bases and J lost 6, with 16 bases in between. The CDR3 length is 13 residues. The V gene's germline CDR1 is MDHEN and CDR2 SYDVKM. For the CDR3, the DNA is TGTGCCAGCATAACACGGACAGCAGGCGAGCAGTACTTC. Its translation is CASITRTAGEQYF.

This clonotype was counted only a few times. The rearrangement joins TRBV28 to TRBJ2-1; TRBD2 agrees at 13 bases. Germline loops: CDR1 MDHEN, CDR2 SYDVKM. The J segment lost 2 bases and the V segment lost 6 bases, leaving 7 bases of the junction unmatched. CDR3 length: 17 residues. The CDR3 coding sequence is TGTGCCAGCAGCTCGGGACTAGCGGGGCCCACCTACAATGAGCAGTTCTTC. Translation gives CASSSGLAGPTYNEQFF.

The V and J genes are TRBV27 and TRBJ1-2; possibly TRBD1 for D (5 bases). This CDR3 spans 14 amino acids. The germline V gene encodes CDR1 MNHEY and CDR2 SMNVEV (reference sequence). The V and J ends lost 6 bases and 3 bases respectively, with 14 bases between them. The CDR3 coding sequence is TGTGCCAGCAGCAACAGCACAGGCGACTATGGCTACACCTTC. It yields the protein CASSNSTGDYGYTF.

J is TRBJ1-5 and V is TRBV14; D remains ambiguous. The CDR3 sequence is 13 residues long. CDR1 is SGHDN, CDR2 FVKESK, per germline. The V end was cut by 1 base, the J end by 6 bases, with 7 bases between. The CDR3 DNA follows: TGTGCCAGCAGCCAAGGGGCCGTTCAGCCCCAGCATTTT. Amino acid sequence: CASSQGAVQPQHF.

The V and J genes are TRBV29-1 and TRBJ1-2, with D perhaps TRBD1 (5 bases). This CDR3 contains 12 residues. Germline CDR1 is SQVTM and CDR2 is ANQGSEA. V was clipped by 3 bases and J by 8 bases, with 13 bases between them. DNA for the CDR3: TGCAGCGTTGATGGGGCGACGGGCGGCTACACCTTC. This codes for CSVDGATGGYTF.

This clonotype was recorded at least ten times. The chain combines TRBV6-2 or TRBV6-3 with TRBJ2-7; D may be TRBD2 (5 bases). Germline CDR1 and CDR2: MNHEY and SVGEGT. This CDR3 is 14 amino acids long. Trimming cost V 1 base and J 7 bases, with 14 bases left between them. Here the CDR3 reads CASSYLPGIGEQYF. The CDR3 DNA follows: TGTGCCAGCAGTTACTTGCCGGGGATAGGGGAGCAGTACTTC.

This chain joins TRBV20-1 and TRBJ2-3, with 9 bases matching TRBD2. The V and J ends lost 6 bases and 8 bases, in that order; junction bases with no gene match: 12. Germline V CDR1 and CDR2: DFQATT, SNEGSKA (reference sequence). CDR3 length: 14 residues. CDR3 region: CSAATSGGPGTQYF. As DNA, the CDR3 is TGCAGTGCCGCGACTAGCGGTGGCCCCGGTACGCAGTATTTT.

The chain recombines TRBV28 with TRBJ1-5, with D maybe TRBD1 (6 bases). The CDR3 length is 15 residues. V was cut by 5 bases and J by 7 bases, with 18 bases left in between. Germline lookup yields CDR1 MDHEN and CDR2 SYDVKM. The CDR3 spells CASSLRGGVEQPQHF. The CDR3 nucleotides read TGTGCCAGCAGTCTAAGGGGGGGGGTAGAGCAGCCCCAGCATTTT.

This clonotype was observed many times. CDR3 protein: CASRSGPGGYTF. The CDR3 nucleotides are TGTGCCAGCAGGTCGGGACCGGGGGGCTACACCTTC. The chain joins TRBV2 to TRBJ1-2; tentatively, D is TRBD1 (5 bases). V lost 6 bases and J 8 bases, leaving 13 bases between the germline ends. This CDR3 comprises 12 residues. In germline, CDR1 is SNHLY, CDR2 FYNNEI.